The present T cell receptor beta chain was sequenced within a study of blood T cell repertoires in COVID-19. The ends lost 3 bases at V and 6 bases at J; junction bases unmatched: 9. Germline V CDR1 and CDR2: SGHRS, YFSETQ. This CDR3 region has 15 residues. The data were produced by immunoSEQ multiplex PCR, yet TCRdb's version contains in-frame clones alone and is incomplete. The sample consists of some 89,000 clones, over 85% of them appearing once. The receptor's source is a man over 45 with acute or convalescent COVID-19. Sequencing was done on a sample of peripheral blood. This rearrangement joins TRBV5-1 to TRBJ2-1, with 7 bases that match TRBD2. CDR3 sequence reads: CASSSQAGRTNEQFF. The DNA of the CDR3 is TGCGCCAGCAGCTCCCAAGCGGGACGCACCAATGAGCAGTTCTTC.